These 29 T cell receptor beta chains originate from one sample sequenced in a study of blood T cell repertoires in COVID-19. Sequencing was performed with immunoSEQ multiplex PCR; in TCRdb, only in-frame clones are kept and a portion is missing. The profile covers about 270,000 clones, with around 89% appearing a single time and around 3% taken by the ten largest. Sequencing used PBMCs or T cells enriched from blood (not recorded which). These receptors all come from a woman in her forties or fifties who had recovered from COVID-19.

A single count supports this clone. V and J are TRBV28 and TRBJ1-2; D gene unclear. The CDR3 sequence is 14 residues long. Per germline, CDR1 MDHEN and CDR2 SYDVKM. Trimming pared 2 bases from V and 8 bases from J, leaving 15 bases between. As DNA, the CDR3 is TGTGCCAGCAGTTTAATCAGCGAGGGAAGGGGCTACACCTTC. It translates to CASSLISEGRGYTF.

This chain uses TRBV18 with TRBJ2-2; perhaps TRBD2 as D (5 bases). CDR3 size: 16 residues. V lost 4 bases and J 0 bases, leaving 12 bases between the germline ends. CDR1 and CDR2 (germline): KGHSH, LQKENI. CDR3 sequence: CASSQAAKANTGELFF. CDR3 DNA: TGTGCCAGCTCACAAGCGGCGAAAGCGAACACCGGGGAGCTGTTTTTT.

CDR3 protein: CASSAGTGSMNTEAFF. CDR3 in DNA: TGTGCCAGCTCGGCCGGGACAGGCTCTATGAACACTGAAGCTTTCTTT. This chain links TRBV18 with TRBJ1-1; 8 positions match TRBD1. J gave up 0 bases and V 6 bases, and 9 bases lay outside the gene matches. The CDR3 has 16 residues. Per germline, CDR1 KGHSH and CDR2 LQKENI. Full variable domain (remainder filled in from reference TRBV18 and TRBJ1-1): NAGVMQNPRHLVRRRGQEARLRCSPMKGHSHVYWYRQLPEEGLKFMVYLQKENIIDESGMPKERFSAEFPKEGPSILRIQQVVRGDSAAYFCASSAGTGSMNTEAFFGQGTRLTVV.

The chain links TRBV27 to TRBJ2-1; TRBD2 matches at 8 bases. V shed 7 bases, J shed 4 bases, and the junction held 3 bases outside the gene matches. Per the germline V gene, CDR1 is MNHEY and CDR2 is SMNVEV (reference sequence). The CDR3 is 13 amino acids. CDR3 region: CASTLAGYNEQFF. The CDR3, as DNA: TGTGCCAGCACCTTAGCGGGATACAATGAGCAGTTCTTC.

J is TRBJ2-1 and V is TRBV11-1; 13 nucleotides line up with TRBD2. Trimming cost V 0 bases and J 9 bases; bases outside gene matches: 5. This CDR3 region has 16 residues. Germline loops: CDR1 SGHAT, CDR2 FQDESV (reference sequence). The DNA of the CDR3 is TGTGCCAGCAGCTTAGCCGGGACTAGCGGGATTGGTGAGCAGTTCTTC. Amino acids: CASSLAGTSGIGEQFF.

V gene TRBV7-2 combines with J gene TRBJ2-1; TRBD1 aligns across 9 bases. Germline loops: CDR1 SGHTA, CDR2 FQGNSA. The junction had 8 bases not matched to a gene; V was cut back by 5 bases and J by 0 bases. The length of the CDR3 is 17 residues. The CDR3 protein is CASSTGTGQSSYNEQFF. CDR3 DNA sequence: TGTGCCAGCAGCACGGGGACAGGGCAAAGCTCCTACAATGAGCAGTTCTTC.

The rearrangement uses TRBV5-1 and TRBJ2-7, with TRBD2 as a possible D gene (5 bases). The germline gives CDR1 SGHRS, CDR2 YFSETQ. The CDR3 consists of 16 residues. Trimming cost V 0 bases and J 2 bases, with 15 bases left between them. The CDR3 reads CASSLGVRSGPYEQYF. The CDR3 DNA sequence: TGCGCCAGCAGCTTGGGCGTACGGAGCGGTCCCTACGAGCAGTACTTC.

The chain joins TRBV6-5 to TRBJ2-7; TRBD2 matches at 10 bases. This CDR3 region has 14 residues. The V gene end was trimmed by 2 bases and the J gene end by 5 bases; junction bases not matched to a gene: 3. Looked up from germline, CDR1 is MNHEY and CDR2 is SVGAGI. The CDR3 reads CASSYVGTSDEQYF. DNA for the CDR3: TGTGCCAGCAGTTACGTGGGGACTAGCGACGAGCAGTACTTC.

The CDR3 DNA sequence: TGCGCCAGCAGCTTGGATAAGTCGATAGCAACTAATGAAAAACTGTTTTTT. Residues: CASSLDKSIATNEKLFF. This chain joins TRBV5-1 and TRBJ1-4; D remains unclear. Trimming pared 0 bases from V and 0 bases from J, leaving 12 bases between. From germline, CDR1 is SGHRS and CDR2 YFSETQ. This CDR3 comprises 17 residues.

The V call is TRBV30, the J call TRBJ2-3; a possible D gene is TRBD1 (5 bases). Germline V lookup: CDR1 GTSNPN, CDR2 SVGIG (reference sequence). This CDR3 region has 16 residues. V dropped 3 bases and J dropped 4 bases, with 20 bases sitting between them. The DNA for the CDR3 is TGTGCCTGGAGAAGGAAGGGCAGGGCTGATTCAGATACGCAGTATTTT. Encoded protein: CAWRRKGRADSDTQYF.

The V gene is TRBV6-5, the J gene TRBJ2-2, with D unclear. The length of the CDR3 is 15 residues. The V gene lost 7 bases and the J gene lost 8 bases, with 20 bases spanning the gap. CDR1 is MNHEY and CDR2 is SVGAGI in the germline V gene. CDR3 in DNA: TGTGCCAGCATTCCCCTCAGCGCCTACCAAGGGGAGCTGTTTTTT. It specifies CASIPLSAYQGELFF.

The chain links TRBV15 to TRBJ2-1, with a weak D call TRBD1 (5 bases). There are 15 residues in the CDR3. In germline, CDR1 is LNHNV, CDR2 YYDKDF (reference sequence). V was shortened by 0 bases and J by 7 bases, with 13 bases between the two germline ends. CDR3 DNA: TGTGCCACCAGCAGAGATGGGGCCGACCTGAATGAGCAGTTCTTC. Its translation is CATSRDGADLNEQFF.

This chain joins TRBV5-1 and TRBJ1-4; D ambiguous. Germline lookup yields CDR1 SGHRS and CDR2 YFSETQ. The CDR3 extends over 15 amino acids. V gave up 4 bases and J gave up 6 bases, with 16 bases separating them. The CDR3 loop is CASSPDGVAHEKLFF. The CDR3 coding sequence is TGCGCCAGCAGCCCGGACGGGGTCGCTCATGAAAAACTGTTTTTT.

The rearrangement links TRBV4-1 to TRBJ1-1, with D unclear. The V end was cut by 1 base, the J end by 0 bases, with 9 bases between. This CDR3 has 15 residues. Per the germline V gene, CDR1 is MGHRA and CDR2 is YSYEKL. For the CDR3, the DNA is TGCGCCAGCAGCCAAGTTGCGGGGATGAACACTGAAGCTTTCTTT. Its protein product is CASSQVAGMNTEAFF.

This chain connects TRBV18 to TRBJ1-1, with D possibly TRBD1 on 5 matching bases. Germline V gene sequence: CDR1 KGHSH, CDR2 LQKENI. Trimming stripped 4 bases from V and 3 bases from J, with 9 bases between. CDR3 length: 13 residues. CDR3 residues: CASSLGQDTEAFF. The CDR3 DNA follows: TGTGCCAGCTCACTCGGACAAGACACTGAAGCTTTCTTT. The complete variable domain, with remaining parts taken from reference TRBV18 and TRBJ1-1, reads NAGVMQNPRHLVRRRGQEARLRCSPMKGHSHVYWYRQLPEEGLKFMVYLQKENIIDESGMPKERFSAEFPKEGPSILRIQQVVRGDSAAYFCASSLGQDTEAFFGQGTRLTVV.

The genes are TRBV11-2 and TRBJ1-3, with a weak D call TRBD1 (5 bases). Germline loops: CDR1 SGHAT, CDR2 FQNNGV. V was trimmed by 2 bases and J by 1 base, leaving 12 bases between them. The CDR3 loop spans 16 amino acids. The CDR3 DNA reads as TGTGCCAGCAGCTTACAGGACATCAGGTCTGGAAACACCATATATTTT. The encoded protein is CASSLQDIRSGNTIYF. Using reference TRBV11-2 and TRBJ1-3 for the parts outside the CDR3, the full variable domain is EAGVAQSPRYKIIEKRQSVAFWCNPISGHATLYWYQQILGQGPKLLIQFQNNGVVDDSQLPKDRFSAERLKGVDSTLKIQPAKLEDSAVYLCASSLQDIRSGNTIYFGEGSWLTVV.

The V call is TRBV7-9, the J call TRBJ1-5, with D perhaps TRBD1 (6 bases). The CDR3 is 12 amino acids. Germline-derived CDR1 and CDR2 are SEHNR and FQNEAQ (reference sequence). Trimming removed 5 bases from V and 9 bases from J, with 11 bases in between. The CDR3 DNA follows: TGTGCCAGCAGCCTGGGGGCTGGGCCCCAGCATTTT. Protein product: CASSLGAGPQHF.

As DNA, the CDR3 is TGCGCCAGCAGCGCGGGACAGGGCATCTATGGCTACACCTTC. This encodes CASSAGQGIYGYTF. The chain is built from TRBV5-1 and TRBJ1-2; 9 nucleotides agree with TRBD1. After removal of 4 bases from V and 4 bases from J, the junction contained 5 bases not matched to a gene. Per germline, CDR1 SGHRS and CDR2 YFSETQ. The CDR3 is 14 amino acids.

This clone was counted once. Other nucleotide sequences from this sample produce the same CDR3. V and J are TRBV11-2 and TRBJ2-7, with D possibly being TRBD2 (7 bases). The germline V gene has CDR1 SGHAT and CDR2 FQNNGV. Trimming left V 5 bases short and J 5 bases short, with 13 bases between. CDR3 length: 13 residues. The CDR3 nucleotides read TGTGCCAGCAGCACCATGGGGGGGCACGAGCAGTACTTC. Encoded protein: CASSTMGGHEQYF.

The chain joins TRBV9 to TRBJ1-5; TRBD1 might be the D (5 bases). CDR3 length: 14 amino acids. Trimming stripped 4 bases from V and 2 bases from J, with 10 bases between. Germline CDR1 SGDLS, CDR2 YYNGEE. CDR3 coding DNA: TGTGCCAGCAGCCCAGACAGTGGCAATCAGCCCCAGCATTTT. Its translation: CASSPDSGNQPQHF.

This rearrangement joins TRBV28 to TRBJ1-4; D unclear. V lost 1 base and J 7 bases, leaving 10 bases between the germline ends. Germline lookup yields CDR1 MDHEN and CDR2 SYDVKM. The CDR3 runs to 14 residues. This CDR3 is CASSLSEGSEKLFF. CDR3 DNA sequence: TGTGCCAGCAGTTTATCCGAGGGTAGTGAAAAACTGTTTTTT.

The rearrangement joins TRBV2 to TRBJ1-1; 9 positions match TRBD1. V trimming: 6 bases; J trimming: 5 bases; junction bases outside the gene matches: 10. The CDR3 totals 15 residues. CDR1 SNHLY and CDR2 FYNNEI come from the germline V gene. Here the CDR3 reads CASRRPGTGSTEAFF. CDR3 nucleotides: TGTGCCAGCAGAAGACCCGGGACAGGGAGTACTGAAGCTTTCTTT. Full variable domain (remainder filled in from reference TRBV2 and TRBJ1-1): EPEVTQTPSHQVTQMGQEVILRCVPISNHLYFYWYRQILGQKVEFLVSFYNNEISEKSEIFDDQFSVERPDGSNFTLKIRSTKLEDSAMYFCASRRPGTGSTEAFFGQGTRLTVV.

The chain combines TRBV10-3 with TRBJ2-1, with D possibly matching TRBD2 (5 bases). The length of the CDR3 is 13 residues. Trimming stripped 11 bases from V and 5 bases from J, with 16 bases between. Germline CDR1 reads ENHRY; CDR2 reads SYGVKD. CDR3 DNA: TGTGCCCGTAGTCGGGAACTAAACAATGAGCAGTTCTTC. It codes for CARSRELNNEQFF.

CDR3 in amino acids: CASNMNRDTHEQYF. The DNA of the CDR3 is TGTGCCAGCAACATGAACAGGGACACCCACGAGCAGTACTTC. This sequence joins TRBV6-5 and TRBJ2-7; D may be TRBD1 (6 bases). Germline loops: CDR1 MNHEY, CDR2 SVGAGI. CDR3 length: 14 residues. V was pared by 7 bases and J by 5 bases, with 18 bases between.

The chain couples TRBV4-2 to TRBJ2-6, with 8 bases aligning to TRBD1. The CDR3 spans 18 residues. Looked up from germline, CDR1 is LGHNA and CDR2 is YNFKEQ. The J segment lost 3 bases and the V segment lost 1 base, leaving 8 bases of the junction unmatched. The CDR3 here is CASSQARQGAGGANVLTF. DNA for the CDR3: TGTGCCAGCAGCCAAGCGAGGCAGGGGGCAGGTGGGGCCAACGTCCTGACTTTC.

The genes are TRBV5-1 and TRBJ1-1; D gene ambiguous. This CDR3 spans 13 amino acids. V lost 4 bases and J lost 4, with 11 bases in between. CDR1 SGHRS and CDR2 YFSETQ come from the germline V gene. This CDR3 is CASSNAGGTEAFF. The CDR3 nucleotides read TGCGCCAGCAGCAACGCAGGAGGCACTGAAGCTTTCTTT.

V is TRBV28 and J is TRBJ1-4, with TRBD1 matching over 7 bases. V dropped 6 bases and J dropped 5; count of bases not matched to a gene: 9. The CDR3 loop spans 15 amino acids. Germline values: CDR1 MDHEN, CDR2 SYDVKM. In nucleotides, the CDR3 is TGTGCCAGCAGCTCAGGGGGGACAGAGAATGAAAAACTGTTTTTT. Protein sequence: CASSSGGTENEKLFF.

This chain uses TRBV6-2 or TRBV6-3 with TRBJ1-1, with D perhaps matching TRBD1 (5 bases). The CDR3 is 15 amino acids. CDR1 and CDR2 (germline): MNHEY, SVGEGT. With 2 bases removed from V and 4 bases from J, the gap between germline ends came to 14 bases. Here the CDR3 reads CASSYVLGVSTEAFF. The CDR3 DNA sequence: TGTGCCAGCAGTTACGTGCTAGGGGTGAGCACTGAAGCTTTCTTT.

J is TRBJ1-2 and V is TRBV14; TRBD1 aligns across 7 bases. The V gene's germline CDR1 is SGHDN and CDR2 FVKESK. V lost 5 bases and J lost 4; bases outside the gene matches: 4. This CDR3 has 13 residues. The DNA for the CDR3 is TGTGCCAGCAGCGCCAGGGGGTTCTATGGCTACACCTTC. Protein: CASSARGFYGYTF.